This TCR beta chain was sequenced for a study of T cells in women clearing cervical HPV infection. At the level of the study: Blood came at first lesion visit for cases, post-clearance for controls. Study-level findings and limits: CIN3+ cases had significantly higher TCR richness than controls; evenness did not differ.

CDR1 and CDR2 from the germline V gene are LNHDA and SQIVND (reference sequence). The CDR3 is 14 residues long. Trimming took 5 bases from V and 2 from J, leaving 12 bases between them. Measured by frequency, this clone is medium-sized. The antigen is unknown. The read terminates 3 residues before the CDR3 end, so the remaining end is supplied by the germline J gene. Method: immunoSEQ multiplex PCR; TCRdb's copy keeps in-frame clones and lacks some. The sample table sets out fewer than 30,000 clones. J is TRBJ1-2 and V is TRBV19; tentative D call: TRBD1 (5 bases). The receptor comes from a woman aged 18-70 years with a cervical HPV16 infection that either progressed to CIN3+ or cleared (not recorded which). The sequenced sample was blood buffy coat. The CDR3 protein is CASSAGRENYGYTF. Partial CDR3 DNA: TGTGCCAGTAGTGCCGGCAGGGAGAACTATGGC.